These 2 T cell receptor beta chains came from one sample sequenced in a study of blood T cell repertoires in COVID-19. Only in-frame clones appear in the TCRdb table, and some are missing; sequencing was by immunoSEQ multiplex PCR. Of roughly 150,000 clones in the sample, about 79% are singletons; the top ten hold about 7.8%. The sequencing sample was made of peripheral blood. All receptors come from a woman aged 50 to 60 in a cohort sampled during active or convalescent COVID-19.

This clone was counted only a few times. The CDR3, as DNA: TGTGCCAGTAGTGAACAGGGTTCTAAGTCCTACGAGCAGTACTTC. Residues: CASSEQGSKSYEQYF. The gene calls are TRBV19 and TRBJ2-7, with D maybe TRBD1 (6 bases). CDR1 is LNHDA, CDR2 SQIVND, per germline (reference sequence). Trimming stripped 5 bases from V and 1 base from J, with 15 bases between. The CDR3 runs 15 residues.

The gene calls are TRBV4-3 and TRBJ2-7; TRBD2 matches 8 bases. From germline, CDR1 is LGHNA and CDR2 YSLEER. With 1 base clipped from V and 3 bases from J, the junction kept 11 bases outside the gene matches. The CDR3 loop spans 17 amino acids. The CDR3 DNA reads TGCGCCAGCAGCCAAGGGACCCGGGCGGGGGGACACTACGAGCAGTACTTC. Residues: CASSQGTRAGGHYEQYF.